These 22 T cell receptor beta chains came from one sample sequenced in a study of blood T cell repertoires in COVID-19. Generated by immunoSEQ multiplex PCR, the TCRdb table keeps only in-frame clones and is missing some. The sample yields 250,000 to 350,000 clones, approximately 90% seen once. Input material: peripheral blood. The source is a woman aged 45-60 years who had recovered from COVID-19.

The chain employs TRBV10-3 and TRBJ1-2; TRBD1 matches at 10 bases. Germline trimming cut 4 bases from V and 5 bases from J; bases unmatched to any gene: 4. This CDR3 contains 14 residues. Germline lookup yields CDR1 ENHRY and CDR2 SYGVKD. The CDR3 is CAISGDRGLYGYTF. Here the CDR3 DNA reads TGTGCCATCAGTGGGGACAGGGGCCTTTATGGCTACACCTTC.

This clone was recorded once. J is TRBJ2-7 and V is TRBV2, with TRBD2 matching over 10 bases. V lost 2 bases, J lost 9 bases, and 10 bases stayed unmatched. The germline gives CDR1 SNHLY, CDR2 FYNNEI. The CDR3 has 15 amino acids. The CDR3 spells CASSESPSGRVRQYF. The CDR3 region has the DNA TGTGCCAGCAGTGAATCACCTAGCGGGAGAGTTAGGCAGTACTTC.

The chain uses TRBV9 and TRBJ2-3, with D maybe TRBD2 (7 bases). Germline V lookup: CDR1 SGDLS, CDR2 YYNGEE. There are 17 residues in the CDR3. V lost 2 bases and J lost 1, with 17 bases in between. CDR3 residues: CASSVQPGGQGTDTQYF. In nucleotides, the CDR3 is TGTGCCAGCAGCGTCCAACCCGGGGGGCAGGGCACAGATACGCAGTATTTT.

For the CDR3, the DNA is TGTGCCAGCAGCCAAGCCCGGGAGGCGGGCGGGGGGGCCTACGAGCAGTACTTC. Translation: CASSQAREAGGGAYEQYF. The chain recombines TRBV4-2 with TRBJ2-7, with TRBD2 matching over 9 bases. This CDR3 comprises 18 residues. Trimming took 1 base from V and 2 from J; bases not matched to a gene: 12. The germline gives CDR1 LGHNA, CDR2 YNFKEQ.

The rearrangement joins TRBV11-1 to TRBJ1-1; D gene unclear. Germline CDR1 and CDR2: SGHAT and FQDESV (reference sequence). The CDR3 loop spans 12 amino acids. Trimming stripped 2 bases from V and 6 bases from J, with 7 bases between. Here the CDR3 DNA reads TGTGCCAGCAGCTTACGGGGAGCTGAAGCTTTCTTT. Translation: CASSLRGAEAFF.

The chain employs TRBV29-1 and TRBJ2-7, with 7 nucleotides matching TRBD1. The CDR3 is made up of 11 amino acids. Trimming cost V 6 bases and J 3 bases; bases outside gene matches: 2. Germline lookup yields CDR1 SQVTM and CDR2 ANQGSEA. CDR3 DNA: TGCAGCGTACAGGGGATCTACGAGCAGTACTTC. It encodes CSVQGIYEQYF.

Only a few counts were recorded for this clone. This chain connects TRBV7-9 to TRBJ2-1; D gene ambiguous. This CDR3 contains 15 residues. CDR1 is SEHNR and CDR2 is FQNEAQ in the germline V gene (reference sequence). The V end lost 5 bases, the J end lost 2 bases, and 13 bases lay between the germline ends. The CDR3 DNA is TGTGCCAGCAGCCTACTTGAACCCCCCTACAATGAGCAGTTCTTC. Amino acid sequence: CASSLLEPPYNEQFF.

The J gene is TRBJ1-1, the V gene TRBV7-3; TRBD1 aligns across 8 bases. The ends lost 5 bases at V and 0 bases at J; junction bases unmatched: 11. The CDR3 loop spans 17 amino acids. The germline CDR1 and CDR2 sequences are SGHTA and FQGTGA. The CDR3 DNA follows: TGTGCCAGCAGCCGGGGAGGGACAGGCCTCATGAACACTGAAGCTTTCTTT. Protein sequence: CASSRGGTGLMNTEAFF.

The chain carries TRBV7-8 and TRBJ1-1, with D hard to call. Per the germline V gene, CDR1 is SGHVS and CDR2 is FQNEAQ. Trimming removed 0 bases at V and 7 bases at J, with 15 bases between. There are 15 residues in the CDR3. The CDR3 spells CASSLARFSNVEAFF. DNA of the CDR3: TGTGCCAGCAGCTTAGCGCGGTTCAGCAATGTTGAAGCTTTCTTT. The complete variable domain, with remaining parts taken from reference TRBV7-8 and TRBJ1-1, reads GAGVSQSPRYKVAKRGQDVALRCDPISGHVSLFWYQQALGQGPEFLTYFQNEAQLDKSGLPSDRFFAERPEGSVSTLKIQRTQQEDSAVYLCASSLARFSNVEAFFGQGTRLTVV.

J is TRBJ2-2 and V is TRBV7-3, with 8 nucleotides matching TRBD1. CDR3 length equals 16 residues. Germline V gene lookup returns CDR1 SGHTA and CDR2 FQGTGA. Trimming removed 6 bases from V and 6 bases from J; junction bases left unmatched: 12. Here the CDR3 reads CASSSKAGGGAGELFF. The CDR3 DNA is TGTGCCAGCAGTTCAAAGGCAGGGGGCGGGGCCGGGGAGCTGTTTTTT.

V usage is TRBV7-2 and J usage is TRBJ2-1, with 8 bases aligning to TRBD2. The germline V gene encodes CDR1 SGHTA and CDR2 FQGNSA. This CDR3 is 15 amino acids long. J was trimmed by 3 bases and V by 3 bases; bases with no gene match: 4. CDR3 sequence: CASSFLAGFYNEQFF. The CDR3 DNA follows: TGTGCCAGCAGCTTTTTAGCGGGGTTCTACAATGAGCAGTTCTTC.

The rearrangement links TRBV14 to TRBJ1-5; D gene uncertain. Germline V gene data show CDR1 as SGHDN and CDR2 as FVKESK. The CDR3 consists of 13 residues. Trimming cost V 1 base and J 6 bases, with 7 bases left between them. CDR3 sequence reads: CASSQGLAQPQHF. As DNA, the CDR3 is TGTGCCAGCAGCCAAGGTTTGGCTCAGCCCCAGCATTTT.

The chain is built from TRBV5-1 and TRBJ1-1, with D perhaps TRBD1 (5 bases). The CDR3 covers 14 residues. V lost 0 bases and J 0 bases, leaving 6 bases between the germline ends. CDR1 is SGHRS and CDR2 is YFSETQ in the germline V gene. In nucleotides, the CDR3 is TGCGCCAGCAGCTTGGAGGGGATGAACACTGAAGCTTTCTTT. Translated: CASSLEGMNTEAFF.

The gene calls are TRBV4-3 and TRBJ1-4; TRBD1 might be the D (5 bases). Germline CDR1 is LGHNA and CDR2 is YSLEER. With 1 base removed from V and 6 bases from J, the gap between germline ends came to 15 bases. The CDR3 has 16 amino acids. The DNA for the CDR3 is TGCGCCAGCAGCCAAGGTCTAATGGGGGGGTATGAAAAACTGTTTTTT. Translating it yields CASSQGLMGGYEKLFF.

V and J are TRBV28 and TRBJ1-2; D remains ambiguous. There are 12 residues in the CDR3. The germline gives CDR1 MDHEN, CDR2 SYDVKM. Between the trimmed V and J ends, which lost 8 bases and 4 bases, there was a span of 11 bases. The CDR3 nucleotides are TGTGCCAGCTTGGGCAGGCCCTATGGCTACACCTTC. Its protein product is CASLGRPYGYTF.

The chain links TRBV4-3 to TRBJ2-1, with 13 positions matching TRBD2. Looked up from germline, CDR1 is LGHNA and CDR2 is YSLEER. V shed 1 base and J 4 bases; nucleotides not matched to a gene: 4. This CDR3 region has 17 residues. CDR3: CASSQGTSGGIYNEQFF. The CDR3 region has the DNA TGCGCCAGCAGCCAAGGGACTAGCGGGGGCATTTACAATGAGCAGTTCTTC.

The chain recombines TRBV19 with TRBJ2-6; D remains unclear. Between the trimmed V and J ends, which lost 4 bases and 0 bases, there was a span of 10 bases. CDR1 and CDR2 (germline): LNHDA, SQIVND (reference sequence). The CDR3 spans 16 residues. The CDR3 loop reads CASSRVSTSGANVLTF. The CDR3 coding sequence is TGTGCCAGTAGTAGAGTTTCTACCTCTGGGGCCAACGTCCTGACTTTC.

This chain uses TRBV5-1 with TRBJ2-3, with TRBD2 identical over 9 bases. The ends lost 2 bases at V and 0 bases at J; junction bases unmatched: 10. Germline V gene lookup returns CDR1 SGHRS and CDR2 YFSETQ. The length of the CDR3 is 18 residues. The CDR3 is CASSLITWTSASTDTQYF. The CDR3 DNA follows: TGCGCCAGCAGCTTAATCACCTGGACTAGCGCTAGCACAGATACGCAGTATTTT.

The chain recombines TRBV11-1 with TRBJ2-3, with D possibly matching TRBD1 (5 bases). Trimming took 5 bases from V and 2 from J, leaving 14 bases between them. There are 15 residues in the CDR3. The germline V gene encodes CDR1 SGHAT and CDR2 FQDESV (reference sequence). The CDR3 DNA follows: TGTGCCAGCAGCCCCAGGGTTCGGGCCACAGATACGCAGTATTTT. Translated, it gives CASSPRVRATDTQYF. The full variable domain, completed using reference TRBV11-1 and TRBJ2-3, is EAEVAQSPRYKITEKSQAVAFWCDPISGHATLYWYRQILGQGPELLVQFQDESVVDDSQLPKDRFSAERLKGVDSTLKIQPAELGDSAMYLCASSPRVRATDTQYFGPGTRLTVL.

V usage is TRBV9 and J usage is TRBJ1-6; D might be TRBD1 (6 bases). V dropped 1 base and J dropped 6 bases, with 11 bases sitting between them. CDR1 is SGDLS, CDR2 YYNGEE, per germline. This CDR3 has 15 amino acids. The CDR3 DNA sequence: TGTGCCAGCAGCGTAAGGGACACCCTTAATTCACCCCTCCACTTT. Encoded protein: CASSVRDTLNSPLHF.

This rearrangement joins TRBV5-1 to TRBJ2-7, with 7 bases fitting TRBD1. This CDR3 has 16 amino acids. Germline V gives CDR1 SGHRS, CDR2 YFSETQ. J lost 4 bases, V lost 0 bases, and 10 bases had no gene match. The chain's CDR3 is CASSLALRTGGYEQYF. CDR3 nucleotides: TGCGCCAGCAGCTTGGCTCTTCGGACAGGTGGATACGAGCAGTACTTC. Complete variable domain (other parts from reference TRBV5-1 and TRBJ2-7): KAGVTQTPRYLIKTRGQQVTLSCSPISGHRSVSWYQQTPGQGLQFLFEYFSETQRNKGNFPGRFSGRQFSNSRSEMNVSTLELGDSALYLCASSLALRTGGYEQYFGPGTRLTVT.

CDR3 amino acids: CAWSVVGRLNTEAFF. CDR3 nucleotide sequence: TGTGCCTGGAGTGTAGTCGGCAGGCTGAACACTGAAGCTTTCTTT. The chain has TRBV30 and TRBJ1-1; D gene uncertain. CDR1 and CDR2 from the germline V gene are GTSNPN and SVGIG (reference sequence). The V and J ends lost 0 bases and 0 bases respectively, with 11 bases between them. CDR3 length equals 15 residues.